These 16 T cell receptor beta chains were all obtained from the same sample, sequenced in a study of beta chain features in type 1 diabetes. cDNA synthesis used the whole RNA isolate, giving expressed TCRB sequences. Produced via immunoSEQ multiplex PCR; TCRdb's table is partial and in-frame only. The table lists 350,000 to 450,000 clones, approximately 13% of them singletons. The sequenced sample was naive CD4+ T cells from blood. These receptors originate from a man aged 30 to 39 in good health.

The chain links TRBV10-3 to TRBJ2-5; D ambiguous. Per the germline V gene, CDR1 is ENHRY and CDR2 is SYGVKD. This CDR3 has 13 amino acids. Between the trimmed V and J ends, which lost 4 bases and 4 bases, there was a span of 10 bases. The CDR3 spells CAISALNLETQYF. For the CDR3, the DNA is TGTGCCATCAGTGCCCTCAATTTAGAGACCCAGTACTTC.

The CDR3 is CASSFGTEEQYF. CDR3 sequence (DNA): TGCGCCAGCAGCTTTGGGACGGAAGAGCAGTACTTC. The chain joins TRBV5-1 to TRBJ2-7, with D perhaps TRBD1 or TRBD2 (5 bases each). The CDR3 contains 12 residues. Trimming stripped 2 bases from V and 7 bases from J, with 10 bases between. CDR1 SGHRS and CDR2 YFSETQ come from the germline V gene.

The chain couples TRBV29-1 to TRBJ1-2; D gene uncertain. The germline V gene encodes CDR1 SQVTM and CDR2 ANQGSEA. V was shortened by 3 bases and J by 7 bases, with 12 bases between the two germline ends. The CDR3 spans 12 residues. The CDR3 loop reads CSVEIGRSGYTF. CDR3 nucleotides: TGCAGCGTTGAGATAGGGCGGAGTGGCTACACCTTC.

The chain has TRBV5-4 and TRBJ2-7; D uncertain. From germline, CDR1 is SGHNT and CDR2 YYREEE (reference sequence). The CDR3 consists of 13 residues. V gave up 2 bases and J gave up 5 bases, with 11 bases separating them. The CDR3 sequence is CASSLKGQNEQYF. CDR3 in DNA: TGTGCCAGCAGCTTAAAGGGTCAGAACGAGCAGTACTTC.

This clone showed up just a few times. This chain joins TRBV29-1 and TRBJ1-2; D call uncertain. V lost 4 bases and J 6 bases, leaving 9 bases between the germline ends. CDR3 length: 11 residues. Germline assignment: CDR1 SQVTM and CDR2 ANQGSEA. The CDR3 DNA sequence: TGCAGCGTTGGGCAGGAGGATGGCTACACCTTC. It encodes CSVGQEDGYTF.

This clone showed up just a few times. V is TRBV7-2 and J is TRBJ2-3; unclear D gene. Trimming took 1 base from V and 8 from J, leaving 7 bases between them. In germline, CDR1 is SGHTA, CDR2 FQGNSA. The CDR3 spans 12 residues. CDR3 region: CASSLESGTQYF. CDR3 DNA: TGTGCCAGCAGCTTAGAATCCGGTACGCAGTATTTT.

In its sample, this clone was seen a few times. This rearrangement joins TRBV30 to TRBJ1-4; D is possibly TRBD1 (5 bases). V lost 4 bases to trimming and J lost 7 bases, with 13 bases between them. Germline-derived CDR1 and CDR2 are GTSNPN and SVGIG (reference sequence). This CDR3 contains 13 residues. This CDR3 is CAWNGGLGEKLFF. As DNA, the CDR3 is TGTGCCTGGAATGGGGGGTTGGGTGAAAAACTGTTTTTT.

The V and J genes are TRBV30 and TRBJ1-1; 12 bases fit TRBD1. V was pared by 3 bases and J by 4 bases, with 3 bases of the junction left unmatched. Germline-derived CDR1 and CDR2 are GTSNPN and SVGIG (reference sequence). The CDR3 runs to 14 residues. The CDR3 bases are TGTGCCTGGAGGGGACAGGGGGCCTCCACTGAAGCTTTCTTT. Amino acid sequence: CAWRGQGASTEAFF.

This clone was recorded a few times. J is TRBJ2-3 and V is TRBV7-2; possibly TRBD1 for D (6 bases). Trimming left V 2 bases short and J 1 base short, with 10 bases between. Germline loops: CDR1 SGHTA, CDR2 FQGNSA. There are 15 residues in the CDR3. The CDR3 DNA follows: TGTGCCAGCAGCTTACAGGGGTTCGGCACAGATACGCAGTATTTT. Protein sequence: CASSLQGFGTDTQYF.

CDR3 residues: CASRATSGSNEQFF. Written as DNA, the CDR3 is TGCGCCAGCAGAGCTACTAGCGGGAGCAATGAGCAGTTCTTC. The genes are TRBV5-1 and TRBJ2-1, with TRBD2 matching 11 bases. CDR1 is SGHRS and CDR2 is YFSETQ in the germline V gene. J was trimmed by 6 bases and V by 5 bases; bases with no gene match: 4. The CDR3 length is 14 residues.

This clone appeared a few times. The chain joins TRBV4-1 to TRBJ2-3, with 9 bases lining up with TRBD2. The CDR3 extends over 16 amino acids. Trimming at V came to 1 base and at J to 5 bases, leaving 7 bases not matched to a gene. The germline V gene has CDR1 MGHRA and CDR2 YSYEKL. Here the CDR3 DNA reads TGCGCCAGCAGCCAAGTTGGCGGGGGGGCATTAGATACGCAGTATTTT. It specifies CASSQVGGGALDTQYF.

There are a few counts of this clone. The chain recombines TRBV20-1 with TRBJ1-4; D remains unclear. CDR1 DFQATT and CDR2 SNEGSKA come from the germline V gene (reference sequence). The CDR3 is 11 residues long. V was pared by 4 bases and J by 10 bases, with 10 bases between. The CDR3 protein is CSAITGGKLFF. As DNA, the CDR3 is TGCAGTGCTATCACCGGTGGAAAACTGTTTTTT.

The sample holds a few counts of this clone. The chain joins TRBV20-1 to TRBJ2-3; D is uncertain. The CDR3 totals 11 residues. Germline-derived CDR1 and CDR2 are DFQATT and SNEGSKA (reference sequence). Trimming shortened V by 6 bases and J by 10 bases, and 14 bases separated the two germline ends. The CDR3 loop is CSAPGPDAQYF. CDR3 sequence (DNA): TGCAGTGCCCCAGGACCCGATGCGCAGTATTTT.

The chain has TRBV25-1 and TRBJ2-3, with 16 positions matching TRBD2. CDR1 is MGHDK and CDR2 is SYGVNS in the germline V gene. Trimming at V came to 3 bases and at J to 15 bases, leaving 6 bases not matched to a gene. There are 14 residues in the CDR3. The CDR3, as DNA: TGTGCCAGCAGTGACCCCGGGACTAGCGGGAGGGTTTATTTT. Encoded protein: CASSDPGTSGRVYF. The complete variable domain, with remaining parts taken from reference TRBV25-1 and TRBJ2-3, reads EADIYQTPRYLVIGTGKKITLECSQTMGHDKMYWYQQDPGMELHLIHYSYGVNSTEKGDLSSESTVSRIRTEHFPLTLESARPSHTSQYLCASSDPGTSGRVYFGPGTRLTVL.

This clone was detected only once. The rearrangement links TRBV7-9 to TRBJ2-1, with D maybe TRBD1 (6 bases). Looked up from germline, CDR1 is SEHNR and CDR2 is FQNEAQ (reference sequence). V was shortened by 5 bases and J by 8 bases, with 16 bases between the two germline ends. The CDR3 consists of 14 residues. The CDR3 coding sequence is TGTGCCAGCAGCCCTAGGATGGGGGCGGATGAGCAGTTCTTC. Protein sequence: CASSPRMGADEQFF.

The chain carries TRBV5-1 and TRBJ1-2, with TRBD1 matching over 7 bases. From germline, CDR1 is SGHRS and CDR2 YFSETQ. The CDR3 has 13 residues. The J segment lost 14 bases and the V segment lost 4 bases, leaving 14 bases of the junction unmatched. The CDR3 is CASSTDGQEVGTF. In nucleotides, the CDR3 is TGCGCCAGCAGCACGGACGGACAGGAGGTGGGGACCTTC. The full variable domain, completed using reference TRBV5-1 and TRBJ1-2, is KAGVTQTPRYLIKTRGQQVTLSCSPISGHRSVSWYQQTPGQGLQFLFEYFSETQRNKGNFPGRFSGRQFSNSRSEMNVSTLELGDSALYLCASSTDGQEVGTFGSGTRLTVV.